The 24 T cell receptor beta chains below all came from one sample that was sequenced in a study of blood T cells in healthy people across ages. Primers used in a second PCR of roughly 6 to 11 cycles were a sample-barcoded 5' primer and a J-beta primer mix. TCRdb independently ran MiXCR on the 5' RACE reads; one entry per CDR3 protein. Of 550,000 to 800,000 distinct CDR3 sequences detected, about 21% appear once; the ten largest clones hold more than 3%. Sequencing was done on a sample of blood. Receptors were obtained from a man aged 70-80 years in good health.

This clonotype was found a few times. The chain employs TRBV14 and TRBJ1-5; D is undetermined. The CDR3 has 13 residues. V lost 2 bases to trimming and J lost 7 bases, with 9 bases between them. Per the germline V gene, CDR1 is SGHDN and CDR2 is FVKESK. DNA of the CDR3: TGTGCCAGCAGCCAATCTGCGGCCCAGCCCCAGCATTTT. Translated: CASSQSAAQPQHF.

This chain connects TRBV9 to TRBJ2-5; tentative D call: TRBD2 (6 bases). CDR3 size: 16 residues. V was cut by 4 bases and J by 2 bases, with 18 bases left in between. CDR1 SGDLS and CDR2 YYNGEE come from the germline V gene. The CDR3 sequence: CASSPGTLDIQETQYF. CDR3 nucleotide sequence: TGTGCCAGCAGCCCCGGGACTTTGGATATACAAGAGACCCAGTACTTC.

This chain links TRBV7-2 with TRBJ2-5; D call uncertain. The CDR3 spans 12 residues. Trimming stripped 5 bases from V and 5 bases from J, with 9 bases between. CDR1 SGHTA and CDR2 FQGNSA come from the germline V gene. The DNA of the CDR3 is TGTGCCAGCAGCCTTCCCTATGAGACCCAGTACTTC. Translating gives CASSLPYETQYF.

There are many counts of this clonotype. The chain employs TRBV12-3 or TRBV12-4 and TRBJ1-4; D might be TRBD1 (5 bases). V was trimmed by 5 bases and J by 8 bases, leaving 21 bases between them. This CDR3 spans 16 amino acids. The CDR3 protein is CASSPPPGPFVEKLFF. DNA of the CDR3: TGTGCCAGCAGTCCTCCGCCGGGACCCTTTGTCGAAAAACTGTTTTTT.

In its sample, this clonotype was seen a few times. The chain is built from TRBV7-2 and TRBJ2-3, with 15 nucleotides matching TRBD2. The V and J ends lost 5 bases and 2 bases, in that order; junction bases with no gene match: 8. Germline V gene lookup returns CDR1 SGHTA and CDR2 FQGNSA. The CDR3 spans 18 residues. CDR3 bases: TGTGCCAGCAGCCCCGGGACTAGCGGGAGGATCCTCACAGATACGCAGTATTTT. Translating it yields CASSPGTSGRILTDTQYF. Filled out from reference TRBV7-2 and TRBJ2-3, the complete variable domain reads GAGVSQSPSNKVTEKGKDVELRCDPISGHTALYWYRQSLGQGLEFLIYFQGNSAPDKSGLPSDRFSAERTGGSVSTLTIQRTQQEDSAVYLCASSPGTSGRILTDTQYFGPGTRLTVL.

The chain has TRBV6-5 and TRBJ2-7; 10 bases are shared with TRBD2. The germline gives CDR1 MNHEY, CDR2 SVGAGI. Germline trimming cut 6 bases from V and 2 bases from J; bases unmatched to any gene: 4. The CDR3 spans 14 residues. The CDR3 protein is CASRAGLAAYEQYF. CDR3 nucleotide sequence: TGTGCCAGCAGGGCAGGACTAGCGGCCTACGAGCAGTACTTC.

The chain employs TRBV5-1 and TRBJ2-1; 14 bases are a match to TRBD2. The ends lost 4 bases at V and 0 bases at J; junction bases unmatched: 6. The CDR3 has 18 residues. Germline CDR1 reads SGHRS; CDR2 reads YFSETQ. The CDR3 here is CASSPDGTSGSSYNEQFF. For the CDR3, the DNA is TGCGCCAGCAGCCCAGACGGGACTAGCGGGAGCTCCTACAATGAGCAGTTCTTC. Supplemented by reference TRBV5-1 and TRBJ2-1, the full variable domain reads KAGVTQTPRYLIKTRGQQVTLSCSPISGHRSVSWYQQTPGQGLQFLFEYFSETQRNKGNFPGRFSGRQFSNSRSEMNVSTLELGDSALYLCASSPDGTSGSSYNEQFFGPGTRLTVL.

The CDR3 region has the DNA TGTGCCAGCAGCCCCAACCACAGTACAGATACGCAGTATTTT. Translated, it gives CASSPNHSTDTQYF. The gene calls are TRBV11-2 and TRBJ2-3; D not resolved. Trimming left V 5 bases short and J 3 bases short, with 12 bases between. The CDR3 sequence is 14 residues long. Germline V gene lookup returns CDR1 SGHAT and CDR2 FQNNGV.

The chain links TRBV20-1 to TRBJ2-5; 9 bases align to TRBD2. V shed 1 base, J shed 4 bases, and the junction held 10 bases outside the gene matches. Germline CDR1 is DFQATT and CDR2 is SNEGSKA (reference sequence). This CDR3 comprises 16 residues. Here the CDR3 reads CSARAETSGGRETQYF. The CDR3 region has the DNA TGCAGTGCTAGAGCCGAGACTAGCGGAGGGCGAGAGACCCAGTACTTC.

The V gene is TRBV15, the J gene TRBJ1-2; D is unresolved. Per the germline V gene, CDR1 is LNHNV and CDR2 is YYDKDF (reference sequence). CDR3 length: 12 residues. V was clipped by 3 bases and J by 8 bases, with 10 bases between them. The CDR3 is CATSRGIEGYTF. CDR3 nucleotides: TGTGCCACCAGCAGGGGTATCGAAGGCTACACCTTC.

The J gene is TRBJ2-7, the V gene TRBV27, with 9 bases matching TRBD1. The length of the CDR3 is 15 residues. Germline trimming cut 3 bases from V and 3 bases from J; bases unmatched to any gene: 6. The V gene's germline CDR1 is MNHEY and CDR2 SMNVEV (reference sequence). CDR3 loop: CASSLGQGVNYEQYF. The CDR3 region has the DNA TGTGCCAGCAGTTTGGGACAGGGAGTCAACTACGAGCAGTACTTC.

This clonotype has more than one count but fewer than ten. The CDR3 here is CASSRPGQGFNEQFF. The DNA for the CDR3 is TGTGCCAGCAGTCGTCCGGGACAGGGGTTTAATGAGCAGTTCTTC. The chain is built from TRBV28 and TRBJ2-1; TRBD1 matches at 10 bases. CDR1 and CDR2 (germline): MDHEN, SYDVKM. Trimming at V came to 5 bases and at J to 7 bases, leaving 8 bases not matched to a gene. CDR3 size: 15 residues. The full variable domain, rest sourced from reference TRBV28 and TRBJ2-1, is DVKVTQSSRYLVKRTGEKVFLECVQDMDHENMFWYRQDPGLGLRLIYFSYDVKMKEKGDIPEGYSVSREKKERFSLILESASTNQTSMYLCASSRPGQGFNEQFFGPGTRLTVL.

The gene calls are TRBV5-1 and TRBJ2-5, with 9 positions matching TRBD2. The J call may be faulty, since TRBJ2-1 better matches the DNA end. The CDR3 length is 15 residues. CDR1 SGHRS and CDR2 YFSETQ come from the germline V gene. Written as DNA, the CDR3 is TGCGCCAGCAGCTCCGAACCAGCGGGAGGTCGCGAGCAGTTCTTC. Residues: CASSSEPAGGREQFF.

The chain is built from TRBV20-1 and TRBJ2-3; D gene unclear. From germline, CDR1 is DFQATT and CDR2 SNEGSKA (reference sequence). CDR3 length equals 11 residues. Trimming shortened V by 7 bases and J by 1 base, and 6 bases separated the two germline ends. The CDR3 here is CSVPGTDTQYF. DNA of the CDR3: TGCAGTGTTCCCGGCACAGATACGCAGTATTTT.

This chain joins TRBV2 and TRBJ2-3; 8 bases are shared with TRBD2. Germline assignment: CDR1 SNHLY and CDR2 FYNNEI. This CDR3 region has 15 residues. The V gene end was trimmed by 5 bases and the J gene end by 3 bases; junction bases not matched to a gene: 7. The CDR3 protein is CASSPSGSETDTQYF. In DNA, the CDR3 is TGTGCCAGCAGTCCCAGCGGGAGCGAGACAGATACGCAGTATTTT.

This clonotype came up a few times. The V and J genes are TRBV9 and TRBJ2-3, with 8 bases fitting TRBD2. CDR1 and CDR2 from the germline V gene are SGDLS and YYNGEE. Trimming cost V 0 bases and J 5 bases; bases outside gene matches: 11. This CDR3 has 17 residues. The CDR3 protein is CASSVESRAGVRDTQYF. CDR3 in DNA: TGTGCCAGCAGCGTAGAATCCCGAGCGGGAGTGAGAGATACGCAGTATTTT.

V is TRBV10-3 and J is TRBJ1-1; D uncertain. Germline V gene data show CDR1 as ENHRY and CDR2 as SYGVKD. Trimming stripped 4 bases from V and 4 bases from J, with 7 bases between. CDR3 length: 12 amino acids. The CDR3 region is CAISAGSTEAFF. The DNA of the CDR3 is TGTGCCATCAGTGCGGGCTCCACTGAAGCTTTCTTT.

The V and J genes are TRBV19 and TRBJ2-5, with TRBD1 identical over 8 bases. The CDR3 has 17 amino acids. In germline, CDR1 is LNHDA, CDR2 SQIVND (reference sequence). The V and J ends lost 6 bases and 0 bases, in that order; junction bases with no gene match: 12. As DNA, the CDR3 is TGTGCCAGTAGCACGTATACCGGGACAGGTTACCAAGAGACCCAGTACTTC. This sequence encodes CASSTYTGTGYQETQYF.

This clonotype was seen a few times. V gene TRBV15 combines with J gene TRBJ2-3; D is tentatively TRBD1 or TRBD2 (6 bases each). CDR1 is LNHNV, CDR2 YYDKDF, per germline (reference sequence). CDR3 size: 16 residues. V shed 5 bases and J shed 4 bases, with 19 bases lying between them. CDR3 sequence reads: CATSPSFRGPADTQYF. In DNA form, the CDR3 reads TGTGCCACCAGCCCGAGTTTCCGGGGGCCGGCAGATACGCAGTATTTT.

The table lists this clonotype with a few counts. This chain connects TRBV27 to TRBJ1-1; the match to TRBD1 covers 9 bases. The CDR3 is made up of 15 amino acids. Germline lookup yields CDR1 MNHEY and CDR2 SMNVEV (reference sequence). V lost 5 bases and J lost 1; bases outside the gene matches: 5. DNA for the CDR3: TGTGCCAGCAGTGCCACAGGGGGCTGGAACACTGAAGCTTTCTTT. Translation gives CASSATGGWNTEAFF.

This clonotype was recorded a few times. V is TRBV10-1 and J is TRBJ2-4; D unresolved. Looked up from germline, CDR1 is WNHNN and CDR2 is SYGVQD (reference sequence). The V end lost 7 bases, the J end lost 4 bases, and 14 bases lay between the germline ends. The CDR3 contains 14 residues. The CDR3 loop reads CASIRLEEKNIQYF. The CDR3, as DNA: TGCGCCAGCATACGACTTGAGGAGAAAAACATTCAGTACTTC.

This chain connects TRBV6-1 to TRBJ2-1, with TRBD2 identical over 10 bases. Per germline, CDR1 MNHNS and CDR2 SASEGT. CDR3 length equals 14 residues. V trimming: 7 bases; J trimming: 8 bases; junction bases outside the gene matches: 8. CDR3 region: CASKKAGGDYEQFF. DNA for the CDR3: TGTGCCAGCAAAAAAGCGGGAGGGGACTATGAGCAGTTCTTC.

In its sample, this clonotype was seen many times. The genes are TRBV9 and TRBJ2-3, with D maybe TRBD2 (8 bases). In germline, CDR1 is SGDLS, CDR2 YYNGEE. The CDR3 has 21 residues. The ends were cut back, 3 bases at V and 4 bases at J, with 33 bases in the middle. The DNA of the CDR3 is TGTGCCAGCAGCGCCCGACCCGGGACAGCGACTAGCGAGGACAAATCAGATACGCAGTATTTT. Its protein is CASSARPGTATSEDKSDTQYF.

This clonotype was observed a handful of times. The CDR3 nucleotides read TGTGCCAGCAGATTCGACAGCTATGGCTACACCTTC. Its protein product is CASRFDSYGYTF. V is TRBV7-9 and J is TRBJ1-2; the D gene is possibly TRBD1 (5 bases). The CDR3 runs to 12 residues. CDR1 is SEHNR and CDR2 is FQNEAQ in the germline V gene (reference sequence). V was clipped by 6 bases and J by 4 bases, with 9 bases between them. Complete variable domain (other parts from reference TRBV7-9 and TRBJ1-2): DTGVSQNPRHKITKRGQNVTFRCDPISEHNRLYWYRQTLGQGPEFLTYFQNEAQLEKSRLLSDRFSAERPKGSFSTLEIQRTEQGDSAMYLCASRFDSYGYTFGSGTRLTVV.